The next 18 T cell receptor beta chains were all read from a single sample in a study of T cells in Graves' hyperthyroidism and ophthalmopathy. Amplified TCR beta CDR3 regions derived from RNA transcripts. The TCR CDR3 first-round RT-PCR relied on the HTBI primer set. TCRdb ran MiXCR on the multiplex PCR reads and lists one entry per CDR3 protein. The sample yields approximately 330,000 distinct CDR3 sequences, roughly an eighth seen once. The sample was blood. These receptors all stem from a woman aged 40 to 50 with Graves' ophthalmopathy.

This clonotype was counted a few times. V usage is TRBV3-1 and J usage is TRBJ1-2; 8 nucleotides match TRBD1. V dropped 4 bases and J dropped 8; count of bases not matched to a gene: 6. Per the germline V gene, CDR1 is LGHDT and CDR2 is YNNKEL (reference sequence). CDR3 length: 13 amino acids. The CDR3: CASSPQGARGYTF. DNA for the CDR3: TGTGCCAGCAGCCCCCAGGGGGCGCGAGGCTACACCTTC.

For this clonotype: An end of the junction does not agree with germline; a read error may underlie this. The chain joins TRBV29-1 to TRBJ2-5; tentatively, D is TRBD1 (6 bases). Germline values: CDR1 SQVTM, CDR2 ANQGSEA. There are 12 residues in the CDR3. Written as DNA, the CDR3 is TGCAGCGCCCGCCAGGGGCAAGAGGCCCAGTACTTC. This gives the protein CSARQGQEAQYF.

In its sample, this clonotype was seen many times. This chain joins TRBV27 and TRBJ1-5; possibly TRBD1 for D (5 bases). Germline V gives CDR1 MNHEY, CDR2 SMNVEV (reference sequence). The CDR3 covers 17 residues. V gave up 8 bases and J gave up 3 bases, with 23 bases separating them. This CDR3 is CASGGGGYPAPNQPQHF. For the CDR3, the DNA is TGTGCCAGCGGGGGGGGGGGATACCCGGCACCCAATCAGCCCCAGCATTTT.

V is TRBV5-6 and J is TRBJ1-5; tentative D call: TRBD1 (5 bases). The CDR3 has 15 amino acids. The V gene's germline CDR1 is SGHDT and CDR2 YYEEEE. V was cut by 0 bases and J by 7 bases, with 14 bases left in between. CDR3 residues: CASSLGQSLRQPQHF. The CDR3 DNA follows: TGTGCCAGCAGCTTGGGACAGTCCCTGAGGCAGCCCCAGCATTTT.

The genes are TRBV5-6 and TRBJ1-1; TRBD1 might be the D (5 bases). The CDR3 runs to 16 residues. Germline values: CDR1 SGHDT, CDR2 YYEEEE. V was pared by 4 bases and J by 0 bases, with 16 bases between. The CDR3 loop reads CASSHRDPGVNTEAFF. CDR3 nucleotides: TGTGCCAGCAGCCACCGGGACCCGGGAGTGAACACTGAAGCTTTCTTT.

This clonotype was counted between two and nine times. This sequence joins TRBV5-1 and TRBJ1-1, with a weak D call TRBD1 (6 bases). Germline CDR1 is SGHRS and CDR2 is YFSETQ. The ends were cut back, 4 bases at V and 6 bases at J, with 19 bases in the middle. The CDR3 has 15 amino acids. The CDR3 DNA is TGCGCCAGCAGCCCCAACACAGGGCCGGTGGCTGAAGCTTTCTTT. Translated: CASSPNTGPVAEAFF.

Only a few counts were recorded for this clonotype. This rearrangement joins TRBV4-1 to TRBJ1-4; D ambiguous. V shed 2 bases and J shed 5 bases, with 9 bases lying between them. This CDR3 contains 14 residues. Germline V lookup: CDR1 MGHRA, CDR2 YSYEKL. Here the CDR3 reads CASSQSQANEKLFF. DNA for the CDR3: TGCGCCAGCAGCCAATCTCAGGCCAATGAAAAACTGTTTTTT.

This clonotype was observed at least ten times. The rearrangement joins TRBV20-1 to TRBJ2-7; TRBD1 aligns across 8 bases. CDR1 and CDR2 from the germline V gene are DFQATT and SNEGSKA (reference sequence). The V and J ends lost 3 bases and 3 bases, in that order; junction bases with no gene match: 1. The CDR3 is made up of 12 amino acids. This CDR3 reads CSASGQGYEQYF. The CDR3 DNA follows: TGCAGTGCTAGCGGACAGGGCTACGAGCAGTACTTC.

This clonotype was seen repeatedly, ten times or more. This chain joins TRBV11-2 and TRBJ2-1; the D gene is possibly TRBD2 (5 bases). The CDR3 is 13 residues long. Trimming left V 8 bases short and J 3 bases short, with 11 bases between. The germline CDR1 and CDR2 sequences are SGHAT and FQNNGV. The CDR3 bases are TGTGCCAGCCAGCGGAGCCTCTACAATGAGCAGTTCTTC. Translating it yields CASQRSLYNEQFF.

The chain employs TRBV6-5 and TRBJ1-1; maybe TRBD1 (5 bases). Trimming pared 2 bases from V and 0 bases from J, leaving 7 bases between. The CDR3 covers 14 residues. Germline values: CDR1 MNHEY, CDR2 SVGAGI. The CDR3 sequence is CASSYRGMNTEAFF. CDR3 DNA: TGTGCCAGCAGTTACAGGGGCATGAACACTGAAGCTTTCTTT.

J is TRBJ1-1 and V is TRBV5-8; D uncertain. V dropped 1 base and J dropped 11 bases, with 15 bases sitting between them. There are 13 residues in the CDR3. Germline CDR1 SGHTS, CDR2 YDEGEE. This CDR3 reads CASSLYAPGGAFF. In nucleotides, the CDR3 is TGTGCCAGCAGCTTGTACGCACCGGGTGGGGCTTTCTTT.

This clonotype was recorded only once. This chain connects TRBV19 to TRBJ1-5; D unresolved. CDR1 and CDR2 from the germline V gene are LNHDA and SQIVND (reference sequence). The CDR3 length is 15 residues. V was clipped by 3 bases and J by 6 bases, with 15 bases between them. The chain's CDR3 is CASSISVGTVQPQHF. CDR3 DNA sequence: TGTGCCAGTAGTATTTCTGTAGGTACCGTTCAGCCCCAGCATTTT.

This clonotype was detected ten times or more. V gene TRBV12-5 combines with J gene TRBJ2-1; the D is unclear. CDR1 is LGHNT, CDR2 FRNRAP, per germline. Trimming cost V 1 base and J 7 bases, with 5 bases left between them. CDR3 length: 12 residues. The CDR3 protein is CASGLGLNEQFF. The CDR3 DNA sequence: TGTGCTAGTGGTTTGGGATTAAATGAGCAGTTCTTC.

This clonotype was seen at least ten times. CDR3 in amino acids: CASSLASQGRNTQYF. The CDR3 region has the DNA TGTGCCAGCAGCTTAGCGTCACAGGGCCGTAATACGCAGTATTTT. J is TRBJ2-3 and V is TRBV7-2; D is possibly TRBD1 (6 bases). The CDR3 consists of 15 residues. The V gene's germline CDR1 is SGHTA and CDR2 FQGNSA. Trimming removed 0 bases from V and 7 bases from J, with 14 bases in between.

This clonotype was found many times. The chain uses TRBV6-1 and TRBJ1-1, with TRBD1 as a possible D gene (5 bases). Trimming took off 3 bases at V and 5 bases at J, with 13 bases between the two ends. Germline-derived CDR1 and CDR2 are MNHNS and SASEGT. The CDR3 sequence is 14 residues long. CDR3 DNA sequence: TGTGCCAGCAGTGACCGGGGGTCGGGGACTGAAGCTTTCTTT. This translates into CASSDRGSGTEAFF.

This clonotype has at least ten counts. This chain links TRBV6-2 or TRBV6-3 with TRBJ2-3; possible D gene TRBD2, 6 bases. CDR1 is MNHEY and CDR2 is SVGEGT in the germline V gene. Trimming stripped 9 bases from V and 3 bases from J, with 16 bases between. The CDR3 totals 14 residues. CDR3 region: CASSEGFATDTQYF. The CDR3 nucleotides read TGTGCCAGTTCGGAGGGGTTTGCGACAGATACGCAGTATTTT.

The chain joins TRBV7-9 to TRBJ2-3; 8 nucleotides align to TRBD2. Per the germline V gene, CDR1 is SEHNR and CDR2 is FQNEAQ (reference sequence). V shed 2 bases and J 2 bases; nucleotides not matched to a gene: 6. This CDR3 has 16 residues. CDR3 region: CASSLSGGYFTDTQYF. The CDR3, as DNA: TGTGCCAGCAGCTTATCGGGAGGGTATTTCACAGATACGCAGTATTTT. Drawing the rest from reference TRBV7-9 and TRBJ2-3, the complete variable domain is DTGVSQNPRHKITKRGQNVTFRCDPISEHNRLYWYRQTLGQGPEFLTYFQNEAQLEKSRLLSDRFSAERPKGSFSTLEIQRTEQGDSAMYLCASSLSGGYFTDTQYFGPGTRLTVL.

This clonotype was seen more than once but under ten times. The CDR3 loop is CASSLETPGIAEAFF. The CDR3 DNA is TGCGCCAGCAGCTTGGAGACACCCGGGATTGCTGAAGCTTTCTTT. This chain uses TRBV5-1 with TRBJ1-1, with D unresolved. This CDR3 contains 15 residues. V lost 0 bases to trimming and J lost 6 bases, with 15 bases between them. Germline assignment: CDR1 SGHRS and CDR2 YFSETQ. Supplemented by reference TRBV5-1 and TRBJ1-1, the full variable domain reads KAGVTQTPRYLIKTRGQQVTLSCSPISGHRSVSWYQQTPGQGLQFLFEYFSETQRNKGNFPGRFSGRQFSNSRSEMNVSTLELGDSALYLCASSLETPGIAEAFFGQGTRLTVV.